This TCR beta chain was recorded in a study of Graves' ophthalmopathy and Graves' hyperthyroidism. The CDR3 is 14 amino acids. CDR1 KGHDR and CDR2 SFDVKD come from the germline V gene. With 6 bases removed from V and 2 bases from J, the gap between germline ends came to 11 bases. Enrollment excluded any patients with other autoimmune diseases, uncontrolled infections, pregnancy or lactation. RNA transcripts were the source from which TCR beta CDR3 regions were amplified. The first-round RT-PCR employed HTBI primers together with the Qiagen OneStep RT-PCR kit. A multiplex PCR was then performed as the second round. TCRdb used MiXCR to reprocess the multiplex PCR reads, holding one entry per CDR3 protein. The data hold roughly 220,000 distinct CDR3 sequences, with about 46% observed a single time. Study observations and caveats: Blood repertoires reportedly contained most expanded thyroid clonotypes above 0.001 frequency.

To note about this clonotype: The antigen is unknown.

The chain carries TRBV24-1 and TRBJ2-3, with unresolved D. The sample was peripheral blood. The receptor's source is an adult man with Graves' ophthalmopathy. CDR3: CATSKSQATDTQYF. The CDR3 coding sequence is TGTGCCACCAGTAAAAGCCAGGCCACAGATACGCAGTATTTT.